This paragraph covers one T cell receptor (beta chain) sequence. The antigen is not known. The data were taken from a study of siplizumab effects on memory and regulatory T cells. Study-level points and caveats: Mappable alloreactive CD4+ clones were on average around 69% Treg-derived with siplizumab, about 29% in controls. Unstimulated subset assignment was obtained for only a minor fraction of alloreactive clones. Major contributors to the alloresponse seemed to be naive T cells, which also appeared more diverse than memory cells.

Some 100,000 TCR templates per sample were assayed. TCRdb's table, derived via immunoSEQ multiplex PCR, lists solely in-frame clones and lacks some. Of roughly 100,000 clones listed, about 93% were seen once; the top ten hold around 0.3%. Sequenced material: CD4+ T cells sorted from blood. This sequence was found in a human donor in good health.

This chain's CDR3 is CAWGRFYGYTF. For the CDR3, the DNA is TGTGCCTGGGGACGGTTCTATGGCTACACCTTC. The chain uses TRBV30 and TRBJ1-2; no definite D call. The germline V and J ends were trimmed by 5 bases and 4 bases, with 8 bases remaining between them. The CDR3 loop spans 11 amino acids. Germline V CDR1 and CDR2: GTSNPN, SVGIG (reference sequence).